Presented here are 4 T cell receptor beta chains from one specimen sequenced in a study of blood T cells in healthy people across ages. Primed by a sample-barcoded 5' primer and a J-beta primer mix, a second PCR proceeded for 7 to 11 cycles. From the 5' RACE reads, TCRdb called clonotypes with MiXCR, one entry per CDR3 protein. Here the sample spans 650,000 to 900,000 distinct CDR3 sequences, 60% to 80% being singletons. Material for sequencing was blood. The receptors were sampled from a man aged 25 to 45 in good health.

The J gene is TRBJ1-5, the V gene TRBV2; tentative D call: TRBD1 (6 bases). CDR3 length: 15 amino acids. Germline V lookup: CDR1 SNHLY, CDR2 FYNNEI. V lost 2 bases and J lost 2, with 10 bases in between. CDR3 sequence reads: CASSEWGGGNQPQHF. CDR3 coding DNA: TGTGCCAGCAGTGAATGGGGGGGCGGCAATCAGCCCCAGCATTTT.

The chain combines TRBV29-1 with TRBJ1-2, with TRBD1 matching 7 bases. CDR1 is SQVTM, CDR2 ANQGSEA, per germline. The CDR3 length is 17 residues. After removal of 7 bases from V and 4 bases from J, the junction contained 21 bases not matched to a gene. DNA for the CDR3: TGCAGCGGCCTGAAGGGAGGGACAGACCAATTGATCTATGGCTACACCTTC. Encoded protein: CSGLKGGTDQLIYGYTF.

The chain is built from TRBV30 and TRBJ2-3; D is possibly TRBD1 or TRBD2 (5 bases each). Trimming pared 3 bases from V and 2 bases from J, leaving 12 bases between. CDR3 length: 14 amino acids. Germline V gene data show CDR1 as GTSNPN and CDR2 as SVGIG (reference sequence). The CDR3 bases are TGTGCCTGGAGGGGGGTCGCCTCCACAGATACGCAGTATTTT. It is translated as CAWRGVASTDTQYF. The full variable domain, its missing parts supplied by reference TRBV30 and TRBJ2-3, is SQTIHQWPATLVQPVGSPLSLECTVEGTSNPNLYWYRQAAGRGLQLLFYSVGIGQISSEVPQNLSASRPQDRQFILSSKKLLLSDSGFYLCAWRGVASTDTQYFGPGTRLTVL.

This clonotype has a handful of counts. The chain has TRBV27 and TRBJ1-4, with no clear D. The germline CDR1 and CDR2 sequences are MNHEY and SMNVEV (reference sequence). CDR3 length: 14 residues. Between the trimmed V and J ends, which lost 3 bases and 6 bases, there was a span of 11 bases. CDR3 sequence: CASSFDRRDEKLFF. The CDR3 DNA is TGTGCCAGCAGTTTTGATAGGCGGGATGAAAAACTGTTTTTT.